This T cell receptor beta chain is from a study of blood T cell repertoires in COVID-19. Turning to the study itself: Italy, Spain and the United States were the sources of the convalescent and acute COVID-19 samples. T cells, B-cell-depleted T cells, or PBMCs supplied cDNA or gDNA.

Original handling: Estimated nucleated cell counts came from reference gene primer amplification. Sequenced by immunoSEQ multiplex PCR; TCRdb stores in-frame clones only, minus some. The V and J calls and clone size are taken from that table; D and trimming were inferred from the DNA. The profile shows more than 55,000 clones, about 87% of them singletons. The CDR3 consists of 14 residues. Trimming took 2 bases from V and 7 from J, leaving 14 bases between them. From germline, CDR1 is MRHNA and CDR2 SNTAGT. The receptor comes from a man aged 55 to 69 with active or convalescent COVID-19. V usage is TRBV6-4 and J usage is TRBJ1-1, with a tentative D call TRBD1 (5 bases). The material sequenced was peripheral blood. In DNA, the CDR3 is TGTGCCAGCAGTGACGACAGACTGGAAATTGAAGCTTTCTTT. As protein: CASSDDRLEIEAFF.